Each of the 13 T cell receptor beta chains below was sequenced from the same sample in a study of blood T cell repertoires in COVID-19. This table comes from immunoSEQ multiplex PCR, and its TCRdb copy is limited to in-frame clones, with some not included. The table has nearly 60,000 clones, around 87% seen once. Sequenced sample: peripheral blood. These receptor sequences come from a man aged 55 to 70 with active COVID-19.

This CDR3 is CASSPEGRGPQPQHF. The CDR3 bases are TGTGCCAGCAGCCCCGAAGGCAGGGGTCCACAGCCCCAGCATTTT. The rearrangement uses TRBV5-6 and TRBJ1-5; D is perhaps TRBD1 (6 bases). V was clipped by 4 bases and J by 7 bases, with 18 bases between them. CDR3 size: 15 residues. Germline V gives CDR1 SGHDT, CDR2 YYEEEE.

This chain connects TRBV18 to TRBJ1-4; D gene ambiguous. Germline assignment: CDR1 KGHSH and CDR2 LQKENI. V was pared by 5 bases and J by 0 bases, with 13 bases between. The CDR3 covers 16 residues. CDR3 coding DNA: TGTGCCAGCTCAATGGCAGCGTTTCCAACTAATGAAAAACTGTTTTTT. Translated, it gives CASSMAAFPTNEKLFF.

In DNA form, the CDR3 reads TGTGCCAGCAGCTTAGGGGAGGAAATTTATGGCTACACCTTC. Amino acids: CASSLGEEIYGYTF. The V call is TRBV7-2, the J call TRBJ1-2; D not resolved. Germline CDR1 SGHTA, CDR2 FQGNSA. The V and J ends lost 1 base and 5 bases respectively, with 11 bases between them. This CDR3 spans 14 amino acids.

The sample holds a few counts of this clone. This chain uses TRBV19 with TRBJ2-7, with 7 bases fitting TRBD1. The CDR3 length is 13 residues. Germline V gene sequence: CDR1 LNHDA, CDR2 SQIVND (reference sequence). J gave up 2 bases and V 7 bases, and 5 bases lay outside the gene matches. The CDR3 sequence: CASMNRGTYEQYF. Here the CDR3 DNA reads TGTGCCAGTATGAACAGGGGCACCTACGAGCAGTACTTC.

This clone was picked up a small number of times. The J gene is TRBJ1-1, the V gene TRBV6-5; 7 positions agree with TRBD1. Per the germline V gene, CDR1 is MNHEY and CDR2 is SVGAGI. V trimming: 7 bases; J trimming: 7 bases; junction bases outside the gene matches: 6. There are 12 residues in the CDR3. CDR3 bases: TGTGCCAGCATCCCAAACAGGGGTGAAGCTTTCTTT. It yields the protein CASIPNRGEAFF.

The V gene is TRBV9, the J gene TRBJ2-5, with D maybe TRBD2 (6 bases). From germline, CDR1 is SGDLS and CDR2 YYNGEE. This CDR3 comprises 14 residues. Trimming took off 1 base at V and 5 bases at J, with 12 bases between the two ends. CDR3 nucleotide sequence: TGTGCCAGCAGCGTAATGGTGGGGGGTGAGACCCAGTACTTC. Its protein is CASSVMVGGETQYF. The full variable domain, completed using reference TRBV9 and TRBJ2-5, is DSGVTQTPKHLITATGQRVTLRCSPRSGDLSVYWYQQSLDQGLQFLIQYYNGEERAKGNILERFSAQQFPDLHSELNLSSLELGDSALYFCASSVMVGGETQYFGPGTRLLVL.

The CDR3 loop is CASSYRRGRAESNQPQHF. CDR3 DNA sequence: TGTGCCAGTAGCTACCGACGTGGCAGGGCGGAGAGCAATCAGCCCCAGCATTTT. This chain joins TRBV19 and TRBJ1-5; D may be TRBD1 (5 bases). The CDR3 has 18 residues. Looked up from germline, CDR1 is LNHDA and CDR2 is SQIVND (reference sequence). Between the trimmed V and J ends, which lost 6 bases and 1 base, there was a span of 22 bases.

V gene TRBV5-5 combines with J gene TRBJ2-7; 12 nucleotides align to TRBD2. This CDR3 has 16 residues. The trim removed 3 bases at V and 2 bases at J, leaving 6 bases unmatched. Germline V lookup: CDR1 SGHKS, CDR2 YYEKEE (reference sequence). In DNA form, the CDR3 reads TGTGCCAGCAGCTCCGCGACTAGCGGGAGCCCCTACGAGCAGTACTTC. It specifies CASSSATSGSPYEQYF. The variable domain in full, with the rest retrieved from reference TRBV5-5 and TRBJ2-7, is DAGVTQSPTHLIKTRGQQVTLRCSPISGHKSVSWYQQVLGQGPQFIFQYYEKEERGRGNFPDRFSARQFPNYSSELNVNALLLGDSALYLCASSSATSGSPYEQYFGPGTRLTVT.

CDR3 DNA: TGTGCCAGCAGCCGCGGATTAGGGGATTCACCCCTCCACTTT. Translating it yields CASSRGLGDSPLHF. The chain recombines TRBV6-5 with TRBJ1-6; a possible D gene is TRBD1 (5 bases). Germline values: CDR1 MNHEY, CDR2 SVGAGI. There are 14 residues in the CDR3. Trimming shortened V by 6 bases and J by 8 bases, and 14 bases separated the two germline ends.

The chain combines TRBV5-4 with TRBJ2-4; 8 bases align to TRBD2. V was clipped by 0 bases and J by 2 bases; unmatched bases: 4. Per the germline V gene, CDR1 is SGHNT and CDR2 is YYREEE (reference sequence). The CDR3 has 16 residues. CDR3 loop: CASSLGTSLTKNIQYF. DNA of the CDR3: TGTGCCAGCAGCTTGGGGACTAGCTTGACCAAAAACATTCAGTACTTC.

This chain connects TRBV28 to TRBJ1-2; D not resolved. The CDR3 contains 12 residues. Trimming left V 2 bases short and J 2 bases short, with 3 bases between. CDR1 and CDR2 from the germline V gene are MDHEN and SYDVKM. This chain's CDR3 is CASSLENYGYTF. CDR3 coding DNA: TGTGCCAGCAGTTTAGAGAACTATGGCTACACCTTC.

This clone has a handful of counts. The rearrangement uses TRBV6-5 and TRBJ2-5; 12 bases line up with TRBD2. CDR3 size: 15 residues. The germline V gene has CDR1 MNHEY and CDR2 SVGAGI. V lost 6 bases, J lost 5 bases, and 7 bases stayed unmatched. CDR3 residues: CASSPTSGRGETQYF. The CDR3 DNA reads TGTGCCAGCAGCCCGACTAGCGGGAGAGGCGAGACCCAGTACTTC.

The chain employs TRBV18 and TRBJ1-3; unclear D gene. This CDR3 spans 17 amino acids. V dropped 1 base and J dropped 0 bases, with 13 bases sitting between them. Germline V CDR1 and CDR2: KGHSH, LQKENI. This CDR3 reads CASSPRRGPSSGNTIYF. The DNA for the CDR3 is TGTGCCAGCTCACCACGAAGAGGCCCGAGCTCTGGAAACACCATATATTTT. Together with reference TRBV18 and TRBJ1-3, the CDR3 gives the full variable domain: NAGVMQNPRHLVRRRGQEARLRCSPMKGHSHVYWYRQLPEEGLKFMVYLQKENIIDESGMPKERFSAEFPKEGPSILRIQQVVRGDSAAYFCASSPRRGPSSGNTIYFGEGSWLTVV.